This section outlines one TCR beta chain sequence together with its context. The Seattle patients, enrolled during active infection, were followed longitudinally. The data originate from a study of blood T cell repertoires in COVID-19. On the study more broadly: The analysed material was cDNA or gDNA that came from T cells, B-cell-depleted T cells, or PBMCs.

Profiled with immunoSEQ multiplex PCR; TCRdb holds only in-frame clones, not every one. The repertoire holds about 76,000 clones, approximately 84% seen once, with approximately 11% in the top ten. The V gene's germline CDR1 is SQVTM and CDR2 ANQGSEA. V lost 4 bases, J lost 4 bases, and 8 bases stayed unmatched. The CDR3 covers 14 residues. Sample: peripheral blood. The clonotype was recovered from a man in his sixties with COVID-19, enrolled during active disease. The chain couples TRBV29-1 to TRBJ2-3; 7 nucleotides align to TRBD1. The CDR3 is CSVVGGRTSDTQYF. For the CDR3, the DNA is TGCAGCGTTGTAGGGGGCAGGACATCAGATACGCAGTATTTT.